This TCR beta chain was recovered during a study of metastatic and nonmetastatic thyroid tumors. TCRdb re-called clones from the PCR reads using MiXCR. The table shows about 25,000 clones, with approximately 24% occurring only once. The CDR3 totals 14 residues. Per germline, CDR1 SGHTA and CDR2 FQGNSA. Trimming left V 2 bases short and J 2 bases short, with 10 bases between. By proportion, this clone is medium-sized. Thyroid surgery was preceded by no treatment in any patient. V gene TRBV7-2 combines with J gene TRBJ2-7; possible D gene TRBD1, 6 bases. Sample: blood. The TCR was taken from a female donor with papillary thyroid cancer or a benign thyroid nodule (not recorded which). Some clones in this sample may be carry-over from other donors' samples. CDR3 loop: CASSLYRATYEQYF. CDR3 DNA: TGTGCCAGCAGCTTATACAGGGCTACCTACGAGCAGTACTTC.